A single sample gave rise to the 29 T cell receptor beta chains below, sequenced in a study of technical replicates of blood from a handful of donors. TCRdb's copy holds only in-frame clones and misses some; the assay was immunoSEQ multiplex PCR. The repertoire has approximately 81,000 clones, just over 95% of them found once; the top ten carry around 0.38%. The sample was T cells isolated from PBMCs. The receptors originated from a human donor in good health.

This clone was detected once. The J gene is TRBJ2-1, the V gene TRBV15; D perhaps matches TRBD2 (5 bases). The CDR3 sequence is 15 residues long. Germline V CDR1 and CDR2: LNHNV, YYDKDF (reference sequence). Trimming pared 8 bases from V and 2 bases from J, leaving 16 bases between. The CDR3 here is CATRLWTSTYNEQFF. The CDR3 DNA reads TGTGCCACCCGGCTATGGACTTCTACCTACAATGAGCAGTTCTTC.

This clone was counted a single time. The genes are TRBV30 and TRBJ2-7; tentatively, D is TRBD2 (5 bases). The CDR3 has 12 amino acids. The V end was cut by 5 bases, the J end by 5 bases, with 13 bases between. Germline CDR1 is GTSNPN and CDR2 is SVGIG (reference sequence). The CDR3 spells CAWSELGNEQYF. CDR3 in DNA: TGTGCCTGGTCCGAACTAGGAAACGAGCAGTACTTC.

V gene TRBV5-1 combines with J gene TRBJ1-2; no reliable D call. CDR3 size: 16 residues. Trimming removed 1 base from V and 2 bases from J, with 15 bases in between. Germline-derived CDR1 and CDR2 are SGHRS and YFSETQ. In nucleotides, the CDR3 is TGCGCCAGCAGCTTGAATGTCCCAACACCCAACTATGGCTACACCTTC. Translation: CASSLNVPTPNYGYTF.

This clone was observed once. V usage is TRBV2 and J usage is TRBJ1-2; TRBD1 might be the D (6 bases). The CDR3 loop spans 14 amino acids. Germline-derived CDR1 and CDR2 are SNHLY and FYNNEI. The V end lost 0 bases, the J end lost 4 bases, and 9 bases lay between the germline ends. The CDR3 region is CASSEARTVYGYTF. CDR3 coding DNA: TGTGCCAGCAGTGAAGCAAGGACAGTCTATGGCTACACCTTC.

The chain employs TRBV7-2 and TRBJ1-4, with 7 bases aligning to TRBD1. J was trimmed by 7 bases and V by 5 bases; bases with no gene match: 7. The CDR3 sequence is 14 residues long. Germline loops: CDR1 SGHTA, CDR2 FQGNSA. The CDR3 DNA sequence: TGTGCCAGCAGCCGTGACAGGGTAGCTGAAAAACTGTTTTTT. It translates to CASSRDRVAEKLFF.

This chain links TRBV6-5 with TRBJ2-3, with TRBD2 identical over 9 bases. The V segment lost 8 bases and the J segment 3 bases; nucleotides outside the gene matches: 6. The CDR3 is 14 amino acids. From germline, CDR1 is MNHEY and CDR2 SVGAGI. Here the CDR3 DNA reads TGTGCCAGCGGATTAAGCGGGAGGACAGATACGCAGTATTTT. It encodes CASGLSGRTDTQYF.

This clone was seen only once. This sequence joins TRBV13 and TRBJ2-1; maybe TRBD1 (6 bases). The length of the CDR3 is 16 residues. V was pared by 4 bases and J by 6 bases, with 19 bases between. Germline V lookup: CDR1 PRHDT, CDR2 FYEKMQ (reference sequence). CDR3 region: CASSSEDRPGRNEQFF. CDR3 DNA: TGTGCCAGCAGCTCTGAAGACAGGCCAGGTCGCAATGAGCAGTTCTTC.

With respect to this clone: This CDR3 is also generated by other DNA sequences in the sample. The genes are TRBV19 and TRBJ2-3; D is uncertain. V lost 1 base and J 3 bases, leaving 5 bases between the germline ends. Germline V lookup: CDR1 LNHDA, CDR2 SQIVND (reference sequence). There are 13 residues in the CDR3. The DNA of the CDR3 is TGTGCCAGTAGTATAGTCGGGACAGATACGCAGTATTTT. Encoded protein: CASSIVGTDTQYF.

The chain carries TRBV5-1 and TRBJ1-1; TRBD1 aligns across 8 bases. Germline trimming cut 2 bases from V and 4 bases from J; bases unmatched to any gene: 16. The CDR3 runs 18 residues. Germline loops: CDR1 SGHRS, CDR2 YFSETQ. Here the CDR3 reads CASSLDHGQGLGGTEAFF. In DNA, the CDR3 is TGCGCCAGCAGCTTAGATCACGGACAGGGTCTGGGGGGCACTGAAGCTTTCTTT.

This sequence joins TRBV10-2 and TRBJ2-3; TRBD2 matches 11 bases. CDR3 size: 19 residues. CDR1 is WSHSY, CDR2 SAAADI, per germline. After removal of 4 bases from V and 2 bases from J, the junction contained 14 bases not matched to a gene. CDR3 region: CASSGGWLAGGPVTDTQYF. The CDR3 DNA reads TGCGCCAGCAGTGGGGGCTGGTTAGCGGGAGGGCCGGTCACAGATACGCAGTATTTT.

The V gene is TRBV5-8, the J gene TRBJ1-1; 7 nucleotides match TRBD1. There are 15 residues in the CDR3. V lost 3 bases and J lost 0; bases outside the gene matches: 5. Germline V gene sequence: CDR1 SGHTS, CDR2 YDEGEE. Here the CDR3 DNA reads TGTGCCAGCAGCTACTACGGACAGGTGAACACTGAAGCTTTCTTT. The encoded protein is CASSYYGQVNTEAFF.

CDR3 sequence: CASSRDRGLANTGELFF. The CDR3 bases are TGTGCCAGCAGCCGGGACAGGGGACTAGCGAACACCGGGGAGCTGTTTTTT. The rearrangement joins TRBV11-2 to TRBJ2-2; 10 bases match TRBD1. Germline CDR1 SGHAT, CDR2 FQNNGV. The V and J ends lost 5 bases and 0 bases, in that order; junction bases with no gene match: 6. The CDR3 is made up of 17 amino acids.

The chain joins TRBV5-1 to TRBJ1-1, with TRBD1 matching over 8 bases. V lost 4 bases, J lost 0 bases, and 11 bases stayed unmatched. The CDR3 runs to 17 residues. Germline V lookup: CDR1 SGHRS, CDR2 YFSETQ. CDR3 sequence reads: CASSPRTGRQLNTEAFF. The CDR3, as DNA: TGCGCCAGCAGCCCGAGGACAGGGCGCCAACTGAACACTGAAGCTTTCTTT. The full variable domain, in which reference TRBV5-1 and TRBJ1-1 provide the parts outside the CDR3, is KAGVTQTPRYLIKTRGQQVTLSCSPISGHRSVSWYQQTPGQGLQFLFEYFSETQRNKGNFPGRFSGRQFSNSRSEMNVSTLELGDSALYLCASSPRTGRQLNTEAFFGQGTRLTVV.

The chain recombines TRBV25-1 with TRBJ1-4, with D perhaps matching TRBD1 (5 bases). From germline, CDR1 is MGHDK and CDR2 SYGVNS. V was shortened by 1 base and J by 8 bases, with 17 bases between the two germline ends. The CDR3 sequence is 16 residues long. In DNA, the CDR3 is TGTGCCAGCAGTGAATGGGGGGAGTCGTTGAAGGAAAAACTGTTTTTT. It is translated as CASSEWGESLKEKLFF.

This sequence joins TRBV10-3 and TRBJ2-7; a weak D match, TRBD2 (5 bases). CDR1 is ENHRY and CDR2 is SYGVKD in the germline V gene. The CDR3 length is 13 residues. Between the trimmed V and J ends, which lost 7 bases and 3 bases, there was a span of 13 bases. The CDR3 nucleotides read TGTGCCATCACTAAGGGAGAGCGCTACGAGCAGTACTTC. Translation gives CAITKGERYEQYF.

Written as DNA, the CDR3 is TGTGCCAGCAGCTTGGGTTGGGGTAGCGCAAACATTCAGTACTTC. Protein product: CASSLGWGSANIQYF. This chain connects TRBV5-6 to TRBJ2-4, with a tentative D call TRBD2 (5 bases). Germline CDR1 SGHDT, CDR2 YYEEEE. The CDR3 length is 15 residues. The V gene lost 0 bases and the J gene lost 6 bases, with 13 bases spanning the gap.

Of note for this clone: Other nucleotide sequences in the sample specify the same CDR3. This chain joins TRBV27 and TRBJ2-7; TRBD1 agrees at 11 bases. There are 14 residues in the CDR3. The ends lost 5 bases at V and 4 bases at J; junction bases unmatched: 4. CDR1 MNHEY and CDR2 SMNVEV come from the germline V gene (reference sequence). CDR3 sequence: CASSPGTGGYEQYF. The DNA of the CDR3 is TGTGCCAGCAGTCCCGGGACAGGGGGGTACGAGCAGTACTTC.

The chain links TRBV7-9 to TRBJ1-1; 8 nucleotides agree with TRBD1. This CDR3 has 12 residues. Trimming cost V 4 bases and J 8 bases; bases outside gene matches: 3. CDR1 is SEHNR, CDR2 FQNEAQ, per germline (reference sequence). DNA for the CDR3: TGTGCCAGCAGCTGGACAGGGACCGAAGCTTTCTTT. Translated: CASSWTGTEAFF.

The chain couples TRBV18 to TRBJ2-7, with D unresolved. V shed 3 bases and J shed 5 bases, with 8 bases lying between them. The length of the CDR3 is 12 residues. Germline CDR1 and CDR2: KGHSH and LQKENI. CDR3 residues: CASSPDSNEQYF. For the CDR3, the DNA is TGTGCCAGCTCACCCGACTCTAACGAGCAGTACTTC.

V gene TRBV7-9 combines with J gene TRBJ1-5; 10 bases map to TRBD1. V lost 3 bases and J lost 4; bases outside the gene matches: 9. Germline lookup yields CDR1 SEHNR and CDR2 FQNEAQ (reference sequence). CDR3 length equals 17 residues. CDR3 in amino acids: CASSLGWDRGRNQPQHF. Here the CDR3 DNA reads TGTGCCAGCAGCTTGGGGTGGGACAGGGGACGGAATCAGCCCCAGCATTTT.

The chain recombines TRBV6-1 with TRBJ2-3; possibly TRBD1 for D (7 bases). The V end was cut by 8 bases, the J end by 4 bases, with 16 bases between. Germline assignment: CDR1 MNHNS and CDR2 SASEGT. CDR3 length: 14 residues. CDR3 nucleotides: TGTGCCAGCTCAGGGGGGTGGGAATCAGATACGCAGTATTTT. Encoded protein: CASSGGWESDTQYF.

The genes are TRBV4-1 and TRBJ2-7; D is possibly TRBD1 (6 bases). Germline V gives CDR1 MGHRA, CDR2 YSYEKL. Trimming pared 4 bases from V and 2 bases from J, leaving 12 bases between. The CDR3 runs 14 residues. CDR3 coding DNA: TGCGCCAGCAGCCCGATGACAGGAGCCTACGAGCAGTACTTC. Protein sequence: CASSPMTGAYEQYF.

This clone was picked up a small number of times. Written as DNA, the CDR3 is TGCGCCAGCAGTCAACCAGGAAGCGAGCAGTACTTC. Its translation is CASSQPGSEQYF. V usage is TRBV23-1 and J usage is TRBJ2-7, with D uncertain. TRBV23-1 is annotated as an ORF whose role is uncertain. CDR3 length: 12 amino acids. Trimming took 2 bases from V and 6 from J, leaving 8 bases between them.

The chain is built from TRBV9 and TRBJ1-2; 7 positions agree with TRBD1. Per the germline V gene, CDR1 is SGDLS and CDR2 is YYNGEE. V trimming: 3 bases; J trimming: 4 bases; junction bases outside the gene matches: 9. The CDR3 is 15 amino acids. The DNA of the CDR3 is TGTGCCAGCAGCGGCCTTCAGGGGGAAGTCTATGGCTACACCTTC. Translating it yields CASSGLQGEVYGYTF.

The chain uses TRBV6-1 and TRBJ1-2, with a tentative D call TRBD1 (5 bases). CDR3 length: 14 amino acids. The germline V gene has CDR1 MNHNS and CDR2 SASEGT. V lost 3 bases, J lost 5 bases, and 13 bases lay in between. CDR3 DNA: TGTGCCAGCAGTGACGGCAGACAGTTTTATGGCTACACCTTC. Translated: CASSDGRQFYGYTF.

The chain has TRBV7-8 and TRBJ1-1; no firm D call. Germline loops: CDR1 SGHVS, CDR2 FQNEAQ. The CDR3 extends over 14 amino acids. Trimming stripped 1 base from V and 3 bases from J, with 9 bases between. DNA of the CDR3: TGTGCCAGCAGCTTAGTTGATGGAGACACTGAAGCTTTCTTT. Translating it yields CASSLVDGDTEAFF.

The CDR3 region is CASSQGEGQNYNQPQHF. The DNA for the CDR3 is TGTGCCAGCAGCCAAGGGGAGGGGCAGAACTACAATCAGCCCCAGCATTTT. The chain uses TRBV4-2 and TRBJ1-5, with a weak D call TRBD1 (5 bases). V was trimmed by 1 base and J by 3 bases, leaving 16 bases between them. This CDR3 is 17 amino acids long. Germline V CDR1 and CDR2: LGHNA, YNFKEQ.

V usage is TRBV30 and J usage is TRBJ2-7; TRBD2 might be the D (6 bases). The germline V and J ends were trimmed by 0 bases and 1 base, with 7 bases remaining between them. The CDR3 is 13 amino acids. Per the germline V gene, CDR1 is GTSNPN and CDR2 is SVGIG (reference sequence). CDR3: CAWSVGLSYEQYF. The CDR3 bases are TGTGCCTGGAGTGTAGGACTATCCTACGAGCAGTACTTC.

This clone was found once. The rearrangement joins TRBV27 to TRBJ2-7; 8 bases agree with TRBD2. Germline lookup yields CDR1 MNHEY and CDR2 SMNVEV (reference sequence). The CDR3 has 14 amino acids. The V and J ends lost 2 bases and 6 bases, in that order; junction bases with no gene match: 6. This CDR3 is CASSLISGTLEQYF. The CDR3 DNA reads TGTGCCAGCAGTTTAATTAGCGGGACGCTCGAGCAGTACTTC.